This TCR beta chain comes out of a study of blood T cell repertoires in COVID-19. Sequencing was performed with immunoSEQ multiplex PCR; in TCRdb, only in-frame clones are kept and a portion is missing. This table has roughly 69,000 clones, roughly four fifths appearing once. The CDR3 contains 15 residues. The germline V gene encodes CDR1 MNHEY and CDR2 SVGAGI. V lost 5 bases to trimming and J lost 2 bases, with 16 bases between them. The sequencing input was peripheral blood. The origin of this receptor is a man in his fifties or sixties with COVID-19, enrolled during active disease. The V and J genes are TRBV6-5 and TRBJ2-7; the D gene is possibly TRBD1 (5 bases). CDR3 amino acids: CASSHRPLDTYEQYF. For the CDR3, the DNA is TGTGCCAGCAGTCACCGCCCACTGGACACCTACGAGCAGTACTTC.